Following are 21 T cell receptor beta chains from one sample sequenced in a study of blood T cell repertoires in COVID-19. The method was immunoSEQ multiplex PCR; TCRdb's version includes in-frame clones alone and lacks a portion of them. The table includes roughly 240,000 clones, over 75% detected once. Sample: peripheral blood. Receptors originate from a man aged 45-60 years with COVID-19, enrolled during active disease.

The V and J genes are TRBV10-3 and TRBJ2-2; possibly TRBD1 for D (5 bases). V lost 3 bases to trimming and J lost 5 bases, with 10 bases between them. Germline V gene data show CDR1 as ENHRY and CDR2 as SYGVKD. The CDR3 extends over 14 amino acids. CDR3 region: CAISDKGSTGELFF. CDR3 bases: TGTGCCATCAGTGATAAGGGGTCGACCGGGGAGCTGTTTTTT.

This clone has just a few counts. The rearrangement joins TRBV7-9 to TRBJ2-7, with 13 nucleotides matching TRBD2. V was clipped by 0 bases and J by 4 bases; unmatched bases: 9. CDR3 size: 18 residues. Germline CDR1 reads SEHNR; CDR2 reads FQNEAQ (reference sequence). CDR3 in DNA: TGTGCCAGCAGCTTAGCGCTGAGGACTAGCGGGGGAGCTTACGAGCAGTACTTC. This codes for CASSLALRTSGGAYEQYF. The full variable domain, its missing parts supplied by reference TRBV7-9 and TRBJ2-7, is DTGVSQNPRHKITKRGQNVTFRCDPISEHNRLYWYRQTLGQGPEFLTYFQNEAQLEKSRLLSDRFSAERPKGSFSTLEIQRTEQGDSAMYLCASSLALRTSGGAYEQYFGPGTRLTVT.

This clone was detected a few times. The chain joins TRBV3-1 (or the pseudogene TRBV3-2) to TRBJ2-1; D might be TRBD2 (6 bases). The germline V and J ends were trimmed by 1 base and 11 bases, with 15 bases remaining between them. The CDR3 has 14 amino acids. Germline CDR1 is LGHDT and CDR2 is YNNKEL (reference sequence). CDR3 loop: CASSQVSPGTQQFF. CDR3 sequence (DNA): TGTGCCAGCAGCCAAGTCTCCCCCGGGACTCAGCAGTTCTTC.

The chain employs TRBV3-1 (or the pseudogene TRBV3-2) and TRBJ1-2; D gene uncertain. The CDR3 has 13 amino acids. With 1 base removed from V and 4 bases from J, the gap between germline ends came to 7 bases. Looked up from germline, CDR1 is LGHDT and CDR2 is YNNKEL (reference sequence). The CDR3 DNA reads TGTGCCAGCAGCCAAGGTTCACTCTATGGCTACACCTTC. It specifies CASSQGSLYGYTF.

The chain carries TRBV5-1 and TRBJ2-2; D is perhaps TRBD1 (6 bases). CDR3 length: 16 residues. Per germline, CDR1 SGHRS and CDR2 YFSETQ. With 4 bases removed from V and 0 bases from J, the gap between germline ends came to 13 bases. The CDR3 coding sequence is TGCGCCAGCAGCCTCGGACAGATTGCGAACACCGGGGAGCTGTTTTTT. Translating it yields CASSLGQIANTGELFF.

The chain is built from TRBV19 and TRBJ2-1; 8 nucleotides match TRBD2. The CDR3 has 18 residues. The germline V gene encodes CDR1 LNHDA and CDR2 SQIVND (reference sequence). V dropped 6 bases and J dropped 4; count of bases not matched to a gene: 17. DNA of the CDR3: TGTGCCAGTAGAACGGGGAACGGGTACGGGGGGGATTACAATGAGCAGTTCTTC. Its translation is CASRTGNGYGGDYNEQFF.

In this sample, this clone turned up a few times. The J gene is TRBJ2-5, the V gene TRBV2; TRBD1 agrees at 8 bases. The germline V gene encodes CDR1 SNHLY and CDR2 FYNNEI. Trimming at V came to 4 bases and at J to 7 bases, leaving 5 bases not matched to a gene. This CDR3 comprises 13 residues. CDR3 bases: TGTGCCAGCAGTGGAGACAGGGGAGGGACCCAGTACTTC. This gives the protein CASSGDRGGTQYF.

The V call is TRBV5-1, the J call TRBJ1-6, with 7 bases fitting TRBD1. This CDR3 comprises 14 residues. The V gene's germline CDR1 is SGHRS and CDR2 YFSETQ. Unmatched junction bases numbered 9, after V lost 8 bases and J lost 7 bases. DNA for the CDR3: TGCGCCAGTAAGACCGGGACAGAGAATTCACCCCTCCACTTT. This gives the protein CASKTGTENSPLHF.

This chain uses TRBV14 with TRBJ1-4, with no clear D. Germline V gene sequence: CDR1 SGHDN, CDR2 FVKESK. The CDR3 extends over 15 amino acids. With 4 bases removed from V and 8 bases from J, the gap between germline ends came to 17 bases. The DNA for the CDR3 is TGTGCCAGCAGCCCCTTAGACAAGTCGGTGGAAAAACTGTTTTTT. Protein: CASSPLDKSVEKLFF.

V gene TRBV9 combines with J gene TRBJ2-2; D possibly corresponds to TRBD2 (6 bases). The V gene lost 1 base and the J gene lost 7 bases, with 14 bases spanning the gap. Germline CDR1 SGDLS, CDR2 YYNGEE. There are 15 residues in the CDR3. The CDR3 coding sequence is TGTGCCAGCAGCGTATCCGGGGGTGAGGTCGGGGAGCTGTTTTTT. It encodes CASSVSGGEVGELFF.

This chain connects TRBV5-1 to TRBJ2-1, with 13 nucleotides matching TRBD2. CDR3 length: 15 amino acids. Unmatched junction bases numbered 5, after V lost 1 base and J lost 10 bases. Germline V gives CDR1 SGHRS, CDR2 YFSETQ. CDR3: CASSLTSGGAREQFF. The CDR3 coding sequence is TGCGCCAGCAGCTTGACTAGCGGGGGGGCGAGGGAGCAGTTCTTC.

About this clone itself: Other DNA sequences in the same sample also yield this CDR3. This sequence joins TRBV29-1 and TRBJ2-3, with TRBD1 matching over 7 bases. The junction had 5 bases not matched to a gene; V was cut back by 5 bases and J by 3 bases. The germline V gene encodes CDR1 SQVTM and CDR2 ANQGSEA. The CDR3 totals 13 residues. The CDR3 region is CSVRQGATDTQYF. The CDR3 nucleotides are TGCAGCGTTAGACAGGGAGCTACAGATACGCAGTATTTT.

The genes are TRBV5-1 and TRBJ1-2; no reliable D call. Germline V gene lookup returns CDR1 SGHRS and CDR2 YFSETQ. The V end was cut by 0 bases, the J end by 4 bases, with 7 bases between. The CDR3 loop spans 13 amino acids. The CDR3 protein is CASSLDRVYGYTF. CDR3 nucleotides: TGCGCCAGCAGCTTGGACAGAGTCTATGGCTACACCTTC. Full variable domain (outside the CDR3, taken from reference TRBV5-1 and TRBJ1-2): KAGVTQTPRYLIKTRGQQVTLSCSPISGHRSVSWYQQTPGQGLQFLFEYFSETQRNKGNFPGRFSGRQFSNSRSEMNVSTLELGDSALYLCASSLDRVYGYTFGSGTRLTVV.

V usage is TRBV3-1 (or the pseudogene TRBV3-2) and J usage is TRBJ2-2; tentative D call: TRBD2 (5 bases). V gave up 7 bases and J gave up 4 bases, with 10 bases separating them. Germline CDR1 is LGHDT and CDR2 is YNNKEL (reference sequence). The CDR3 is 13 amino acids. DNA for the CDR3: TGTGCCAGCAAGGCTAGCCGCACCGGGGAGCTGTTTTTT. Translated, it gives CASKASRTGELFF.

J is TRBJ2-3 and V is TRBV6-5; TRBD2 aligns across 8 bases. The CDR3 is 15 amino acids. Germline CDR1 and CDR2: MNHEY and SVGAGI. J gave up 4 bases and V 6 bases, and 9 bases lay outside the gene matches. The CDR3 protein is CASRPGLADADTQYF. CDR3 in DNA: TGTGCCAGCAGGCCCGGACTAGCAGACGCAGATACGCAGTATTTT.

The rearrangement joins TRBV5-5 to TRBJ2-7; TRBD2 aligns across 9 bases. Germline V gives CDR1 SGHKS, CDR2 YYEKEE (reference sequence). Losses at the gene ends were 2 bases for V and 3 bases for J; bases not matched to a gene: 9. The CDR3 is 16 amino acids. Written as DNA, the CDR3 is TGTGCCAGCAGCTTCCTAGCGGGACACCAAATCTACGAGCAGTACTTC. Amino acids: CASSFLAGHQIYEQYF.

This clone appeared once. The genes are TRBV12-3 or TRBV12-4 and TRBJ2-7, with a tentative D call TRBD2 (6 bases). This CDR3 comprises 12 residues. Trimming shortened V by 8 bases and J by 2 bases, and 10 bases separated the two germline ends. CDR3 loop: CASGGVAYEQYF. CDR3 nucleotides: TGTGCCAGCGGAGGGGTCGCCTACGAGCAGTACTTC.

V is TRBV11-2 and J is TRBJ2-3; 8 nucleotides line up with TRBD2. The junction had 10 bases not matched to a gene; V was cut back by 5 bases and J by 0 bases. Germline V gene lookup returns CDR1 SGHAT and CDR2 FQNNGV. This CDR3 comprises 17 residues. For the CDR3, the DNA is TGTGCCAGCAGCCCCCGGGGGGGCAAAGTGAGCACAGATACGCAGTATTTT. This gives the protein CASSPRGGKVSTDTQYF. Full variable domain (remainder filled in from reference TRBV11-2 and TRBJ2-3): EAGVAQSPRYKIIEKRQSVAFWCNPISGHATLYWYQQILGQGPKLLIQFQNNGVVDDSQLPKDRFSAERLKGVDSTLKIQPAKLEDSAVYLCASSPRGGKVSTDTQYFGPGTRLTVL.

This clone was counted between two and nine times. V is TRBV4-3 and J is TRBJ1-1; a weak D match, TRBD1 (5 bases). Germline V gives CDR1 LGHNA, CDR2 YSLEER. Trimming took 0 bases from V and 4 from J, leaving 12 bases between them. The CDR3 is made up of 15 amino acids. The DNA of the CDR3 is TGCGCCAGCAGCCAAGAGGTAGGGAGGGGCACTGAAGCTTTCTTT. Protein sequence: CASSQEVGRGTEAFF.

The CDR3 is CASSLRGSSGGPTGELFF. The CDR3 region has the DNA TGTGCCAGCAGCCTTCGGGGTTCTAGCGGGGGCCCCACCGGGGAGCTGTTTTTT. The rearrangement joins TRBV11-3 to TRBJ2-2, with 10 positions matching TRBD2. The CDR3 runs to 18 residues. Germline loops: CDR1 SGHNT, CDR2 YENEEA. Losses at the gene ends were 5 bases for V and 4 bases for J; bases not matched to a gene: 13.

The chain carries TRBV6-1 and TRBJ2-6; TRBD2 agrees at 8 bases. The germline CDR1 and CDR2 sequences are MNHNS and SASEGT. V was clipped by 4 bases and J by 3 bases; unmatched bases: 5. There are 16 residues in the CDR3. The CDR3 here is CASSARGGRGANVLTF. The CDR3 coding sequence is TGTGCCAGCAGTGCCCGGGGGGGCCGTGGGGCCAACGTCCTGACTTTC.